This T cell receptor (beta chain) was captured by sequencing in a study of blood T cell repertoires in COVID-19. The table came from immunoSEQ multiplex PCR; TCRdb's copy has only in-frame clones and leaves some out. The repertoire includes 310,000 or so clones, around 91% of them detected once, and 1.7% sits in the top ten. Which cohort a participant joined came from the clinical history participants gave. V lost 1 base, J lost 2 bases, and 2 bases stayed unmatched. Germline V gives CDR1 KGHDR, CDR2 SFDVKD. The CDR3 loop spans 16 amino acids. The receptor comes from a woman between 18 and 30 years old with acute COVID-19. The specimen was PBMCs or T cells enriched from blood (not recorded which). The chain carries TRBV24-1 and TRBJ2-2, with 8 bases aligning to TRBD2. The CDR3 here is CATSDFSGVNTGELFF. CDR3 bases: TGTGCCACCAGTGATTTTAGCGGGGTTAACACCGGGGAGCTGTTTTTT.